This T cell receptor (beta chain) is from a study of shared clonotypes between healthy human individuals. Looking at the study overall: Each donor contributed plates that comprised three CD4 naive, three CD4 memory, two CD8 naive and one CD8 memory.

TCRdb's table, derived via immunoSEQ multiplex PCR, lists solely in-frame clones and lacks some. The table lists about 1 million clones, about 76% of them singletons. The germline V gene has CDR1 SGHAT and CDR2 FQDESV (reference sequence). The CDR3 length is 12 residues. The V end lost 5 bases, the J end lost 5 bases, and 6 bases lay between the germline ends. Sequenced material: memory CD4+ T cells sorted from blood. The subset is: CD45RA-negative fraction. The chain carries TRBV11-1 and TRBJ1-4; possibly TRBD1 for D (5 bases). The TCR was taken from a young man in good health. CDR3 DNA sequence: TGTGCCAGCAGCCGGACAAATGAAAAACTGTTTTTT. The encoded protein is CASSRTNEKLFF.